This passage covers 10 T cell receptor beta chains from one sample sequenced in a study of T cell responses to AZD1222 COVID-19 vaccine (dated by TCRdb to about 2021). The sample's time point label, in plain terms: baseline before first vaccination. What the treatment or condition label conveys for this sample: meningococcal conjugate vaccine given as trial control. The method behind the library was the immunoSEQ multiplex PCR assay. TCRdb holds this immuneACCESS table with in-frame rearrangements only. Some clones are missing; in checked studies, unresolved V genes explain under half, and the rest has no known cause. The sample table contains around 160,000 clones; only one count was recorded for 82% of them. The ten largest clonotypes hold roughly 4.5% of the sample. Material: peripheral blood, obtained on day 0 of MenACWY control vaccination. These receptors originate from an adult in good health.

In its sample, this clone was seen once. As DNA, the CDR3 is TGTGCCAGCAGTTCCAGGGCTAGCACAGATACGCAGTATTTT. Translation: CASSSRASTDTQYF. The chain couples TRBV6-5 to TRBJ2-3; D is possibly TRBD1 (5 bases). The CDR3 is made up of 14 amino acids. V was trimmed by 4 bases and J by 0 bases, leaving 8 bases between them. Germline CDR1 and CDR2: MNHEY and SVGAGI.

The rearrangement joins TRBV18 to TRBJ1-4; D might be TRBD1 (5 bases). Germline values: CDR1 KGHSH, CDR2 LQKENI. CDR3 length: 15 amino acids. V lost 3 bases to trimming and J lost 5 bases, with 13 bases between them. CDR3 protein: CASSPGTDPNEKLFF. CDR3 DNA sequence: TGTGCCAGCTCACCTGGGACCGACCCGAATGAAAAACTGTTTTTT.

This clone appeared a few times. This chain joins TRBV3-1 (or the pseudogene TRBV3-2) and TRBJ1-1, with D uncertain. This CDR3 has 14 amino acids. V lost 1 base and J 2 bases, leaving 8 bases between the germline ends. Germline CDR1 LGHDT, CDR2 YNNKEL (reference sequence). The CDR3 nucleotides are TGTGCCAGCAGCCAAGGGGGATCAAACACTGAAGCTTTCTTT. It translates to CASSQGGSNTEAFF.

This chain uses TRBV5-4 with TRBJ1-2; 9 nucleotides align to TRBD1. Germline CDR1 reads SGHNT; CDR2 reads YYREEE (reference sequence). The CDR3 is 16 amino acids. Losses at the gene ends were 4 bases for V and 5 bases for J; bases not matched to a gene: 12. The DNA of the CDR3 is TGTGCCAGCAGCCCTTGGAACCCCGACAGGGGGTATGGCTACACCTTC. Translation gives CASSPWNPDRGYGYTF.

CDR3 nucleotides: TGTGCCAGCAGCCGGACAGGGTTTTACGAGCAGTACTTC. Protein product: CASSRTGFYEQYF. This chain links TRBV3-1 (or the pseudogene TRBV3-2) with TRBJ2-7; 8 bases are shared with TRBD1. The V gene's germline CDR1 is LGHDT and CDR2 YNNKEL (reference sequence). CDR3 size: 13 residues. The V gene end was trimmed by 4 bases and the J gene end by 4 bases; junction bases not matched to a gene: 3.

The gene calls are TRBV2 and TRBJ1-3; tentative D call: TRBD1 (5 bases). CDR3 length: 15 amino acids. V lost 4 bases to trimming and J lost 4 bases, with 14 bases between them. Germline V gives CDR1 SNHLY, CDR2 FYNNEI. The CDR3 spells CASSGGGGSGNTIYF. CDR3 in DNA: TGTGCCAGCAGTGGGGGCGGAGGGTCAGGAAACACCATATATTTT. Complete variable domain (other parts from reference TRBV2 and TRBJ1-3): EPEVTQTPSHQVTQMGQEVILRCVPISNHLYFYWYRQILGQKVEFLVSFYNNEISEKSEIFDDQFSVERPDGSNFTLKIRSTKLEDSAMYFCASSGGGGSGNTIYFGEGSWLTVV.

The J gene is TRBJ1-1, the V gene TRBV15, with 9 bases that match TRBD1. Trimming removed 6 bases from V and 4 bases from J; junction bases left unmatched: 3. The germline V gene has CDR1 LNHNV and CDR2 YYDKDF (reference sequence). CDR3 length: 13 residues. CDR3 nucleotide sequence: TGTGCCACCAGGTCACAGGGGGCCACTGAAGCTTTCTTT. Translating gives CATRSQGATEAFF.

The rearrangement links TRBV3-1 (or the pseudogene TRBV3-2) to TRBJ2-3, with 10 bases that match TRBD2. In germline, CDR1 is LGHDT, CDR2 YNNKEL (reference sequence). J lost 9 bases, V lost 1 base, and 10 bases had no gene match. This CDR3 comprises 16 residues. The CDR3 region is CASSQGLAGAGGTQYF. The DNA for the CDR3 is TGTGCCAGCAGCCAAGGGCTAGCGGGGGCTGGTGGGACGCAGTATTTT.

The chain joins TRBV11-2 to TRBJ1-5; D possibly corresponds to TRBD1 (5 bases). Trimming left V 5 bases short and J 7 bases short, with 18 bases between. CDR3 length: 15 residues. Germline V gene data show CDR1 as SGHAT and CDR2 as FQNNGV. The CDR3 DNA reads TGTGCCAGCAGCCATCCCACTGGGGAGGGGCAGCCCCAGCATTTT. This sequence encodes CASSHPTGEGQPQHF. Drawing the rest from reference TRBV11-2 and TRBJ1-5, the complete variable domain is EAGVAQSPRYKIIEKRQSVAFWCNPISGHATLYWYQQILGQGPKLLIQFQNNGVVDDSQLPKDRFSAERLKGVDSTLKIQPAKLEDSAVYLCASSHPTGEGQPQHFGDGTRLSIL.

This chain joins TRBV5-5 and TRBJ1-3; D may be TRBD1 (6 bases). The CDR3 runs to 16 residues. Germline assignment: CDR1 SGHKS and CDR2 YYEKEE (reference sequence). The V and J ends lost 2 bases and 0 bases respectively, with 12 bases between them. The CDR3 loop reads CASSFGQSFSGNTIYF. Here the CDR3 DNA reads TGTGCCAGCAGCTTTGGACAGTCCTTCTCTGGAAACACCATATATTTT.